Below, one T cell receptor (beta chain) is given with its context. Its binding antigen is unknown. Base qualities are not at hand, and no much larger clone is one base apart. Donors were healthy HIV-negative adults with no recently reported acute infections or vaccinations. Every donor was a Caucasian adult living in Nashville, Tennessee, USA. CD4+ T cells were enriched by magnetic negative selection; naive cells were then positively selected on CD45RA, and the negative fraction formed the memory subset. Blood was obtained by leukapheresis, after which PBMCs were separated by Ficoll-Histopaque density gradient centrifugation and cryopreserved in liquid nitrogen vapor phase. Analytical flow cytometry was used to check the purity and quantity of every magnetically sorted T cell population. Each sorted fraction had its genomic DNA isolated and then quantified by UV absorbance on a Nanodrop 2000c. The germline V gene (reference sequence) supplies CDR1 GTSNPN and CDR2 SVGIG. Its CDR3 holds 13 amino acids, cysteine through phenylalanine. Of all the DNA, just the CDR3 is kept, 39 bases in frame from base 1. Relative to germline, V is 1 base shorter and J is 5 bases shorter, with 11 bases between their ends.

This sample was included in a study of shared clonotypes between healthy human individuals (dated by TCRdb to the early 2020s). About the investigation overall: The cohort comprised a couple of women and a few men aged 18 to 49 years. For each donor, three plates each were used for CD4 naive and CD4 memory, two plates were used for CD8 naive, and one plate was used for CD8 memory. The study deeply sequenced blood TCR repertoires of five healthy adults to estimate repertoire size and the extent of clonotype sharing between individuals. Different laboratories and diverse techniques were used to prepare libraries and sequence TCR repertoires, to increase sequencing depth and limit assay-specific biases. Per donor, leukapheresis produced somewhere between about 0.9 and 10 billion PBMCs.

Using the deep immunoSEQ assay, multiplex PCR amplified TCR CDR3 regions from genomic DNA. Genomic DNA extracted from each cell subset was distributed evenly over all wells of several immunoSEQ 96-well plates, and each plate served as one replicate. For sorted subsets, roughly 200 ng of genomic DNA, equivalent to 30,000 or so T cell genomes, went into each replicate PCR. Purified libraries were quantified with a Qubit 3.0 fluorometer, sized on a Bioanalyzer 2100, and re-quantified with the KAPA Library Quantification kit. Every immunoSEQ 96-well plate was sequenced on a separate single-read 150-cycle Illumina NextSeq 550 flow cell. The paper's data handling went like this. The immunoSEQ output contained only junctional sequences without quality scores, so filtering could not match that applied to full-length reads. To assign V/J genes and CDR3, sequences were annotated against IMGT germline references using PyIR, a Python wrapper for IgBLAST v1.9. Reads with weak V/J assignments (E-value above 1e-6), missing CDR3, stop codons, out-of-frame junctions, or ambiguous translated residues were removed. A V3J clonotype was defined by an identical inferred V gene, J gene, and CDR3 amino acid sequence. To compute the percentage overlap between repertoires, the number of shared unique clonotypes was divided by the size of the smaller repertoire. Richness of each repertoire was evaluated using RTK rarefaction, the Chao1 estimator, and Recon v2.1 estimates of unobserved clonotypes. OLGA was used to compute generation probabilities for all TCRbeta clonotypes that the gDNA method yielded from several donors. TCRdb limited this immuneACCESS table to in-frame rearrangements with V and J called. A share of clones is missing; checked studies link under half to unresolved V genes, and the rest is unexplained. V and J calls and clone size are copied from that table; D and trimming were computed from the DNA. For this sample the table gives 2 million to 2.5 million clones, of which around 95% were detected only once. In total, the top ten clones hold more than 0.1% of the sample.

The full study reports these points: Rarefaction of sorted-subset datasets indicated incomplete sequencing despite the large sequencing depth. Clonotypes shared by all four sorted-subset donors showed higher generation probabilities than non-shared clonotypes. Estimated clonotype richness was generally larger for naive than for memory subsets. Only blood was sampled, and tissue TCR repertoires likely differ from those in blood. Because the study included only a small number of donors, the genetic and exposure-history diversity represented was limited. Across four donors, roughly 5.4% of naive CD4, roughly 3.5% of naive CD8, 2.3% of memory CD4, and about 0.4% of memory CD8 clonotypes were shared. Pairwise subsampling indicated that sequencing depth was expected to affect the degree of clonotype sharing among donors.

The chain is made from TRBV30 and TRBJ2-5; the D region may be TRBD1 or TRBD2, each matching 5 bases equally. Source material: naive CD4+ T cells sorted from blood. The sample's cell subset or site, from its label and the paper: CD45RA+ positively selected. This sequence was found in a man aged 18 to 29 in good health. The DNA sequence is TGTGCCTGGAGTGGGGCAGGGAGCGAGACCCAGTACTTC. Its protein reads: CAWSGAGSETQYF.